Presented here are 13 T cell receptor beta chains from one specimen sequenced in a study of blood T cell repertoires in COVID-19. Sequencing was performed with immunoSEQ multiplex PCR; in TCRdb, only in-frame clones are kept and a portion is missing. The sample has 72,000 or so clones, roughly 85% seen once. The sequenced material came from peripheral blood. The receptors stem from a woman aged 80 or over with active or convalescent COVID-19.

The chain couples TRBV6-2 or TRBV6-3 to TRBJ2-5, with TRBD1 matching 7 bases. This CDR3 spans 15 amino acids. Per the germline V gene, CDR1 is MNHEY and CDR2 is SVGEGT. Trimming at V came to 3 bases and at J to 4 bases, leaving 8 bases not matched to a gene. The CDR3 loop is CASSYLGQSPETQYF. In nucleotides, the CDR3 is TGTGCCAGCAGTTATTTGGGACAGAGTCCAGAGACCCAGTACTTC.

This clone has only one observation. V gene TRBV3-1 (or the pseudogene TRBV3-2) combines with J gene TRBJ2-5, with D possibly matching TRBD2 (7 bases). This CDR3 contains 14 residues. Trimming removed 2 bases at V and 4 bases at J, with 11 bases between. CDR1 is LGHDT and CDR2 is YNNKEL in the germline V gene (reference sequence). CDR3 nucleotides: TGTGCCAGCAGCCAACGCGGGGGCAGAGAGACCCAGTACTTC. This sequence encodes CASSQRGGRETQYF.

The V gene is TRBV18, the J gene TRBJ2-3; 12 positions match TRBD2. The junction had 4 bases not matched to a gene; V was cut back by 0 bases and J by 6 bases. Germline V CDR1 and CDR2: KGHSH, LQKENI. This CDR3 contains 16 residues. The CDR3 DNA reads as TGTGCCAGCTCACCACCAGGACTAGCGGGGAGGGATACGCAGTATTTT. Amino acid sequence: CASSPPGLAGRDTQYF.

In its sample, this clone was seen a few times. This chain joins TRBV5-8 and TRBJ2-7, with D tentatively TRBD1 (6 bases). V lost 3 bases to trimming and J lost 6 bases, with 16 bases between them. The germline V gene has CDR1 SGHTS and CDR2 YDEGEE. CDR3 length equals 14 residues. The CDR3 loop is CASSSRDLGGEQYF. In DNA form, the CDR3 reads TGTGCCAGCAGCTCCAGGGACCTAGGGGGCGAGCAGTACTTC.

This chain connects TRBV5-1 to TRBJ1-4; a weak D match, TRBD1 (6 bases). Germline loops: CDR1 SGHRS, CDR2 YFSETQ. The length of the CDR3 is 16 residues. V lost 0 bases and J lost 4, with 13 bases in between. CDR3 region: CASSLEATGDNEKLFF. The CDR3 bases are TGCGCCAGCAGCTTGGAAGCGACAGGCGATAATGAAAAACTGTTTTTT. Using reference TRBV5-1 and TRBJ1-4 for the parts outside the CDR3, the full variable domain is KAGVTQTPRYLIKTRGQQVTLSCSPISGHRSVSWYQQTPGQGLQFLFEYFSETQRNKGNFPGRFSGRQFSNSRSEMNVSTLELGDSALYLCASSLEATGDNEKLFFGSGTQLSVL.

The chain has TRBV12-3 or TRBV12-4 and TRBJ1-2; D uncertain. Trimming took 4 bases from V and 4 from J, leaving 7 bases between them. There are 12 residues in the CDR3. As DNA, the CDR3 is TGTGCCAGCAGTTCCTTCTTCTATGGCTACACCTTC. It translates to CASSSFFYGYTF.

The CDR3 coding sequence is TGTGCCAGCAGCGAAAGACGGGGGAACACCGGGGAGCTGTTTTTT. Residues: CASSERRGNTGELFF. The chain recombines TRBV7-3 with TRBJ2-2, with D possibly being TRBD2 (5 bases). The CDR3 runs to 15 residues. The germline V and J ends were trimmed by 5 bases and 1 base, with 11 bases remaining between them. Per germline, CDR1 SGHTA and CDR2 FQGTGA.

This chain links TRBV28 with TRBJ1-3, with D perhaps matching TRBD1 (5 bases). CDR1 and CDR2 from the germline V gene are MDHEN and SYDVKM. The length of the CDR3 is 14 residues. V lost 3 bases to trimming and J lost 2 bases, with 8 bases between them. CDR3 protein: CASSLGGAGNTIYF. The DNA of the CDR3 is TGTGCCAGCAGTTTGGGGGGAGCTGGAAACACCATATATTTT.

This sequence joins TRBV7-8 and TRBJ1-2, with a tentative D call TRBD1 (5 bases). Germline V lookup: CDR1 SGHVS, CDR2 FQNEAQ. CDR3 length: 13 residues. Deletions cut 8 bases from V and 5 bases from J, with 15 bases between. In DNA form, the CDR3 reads TGTGCCAGCCGAGCGGGGGGGACTTATGGCTACACCTTC. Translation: CASRAGGTYGYTF. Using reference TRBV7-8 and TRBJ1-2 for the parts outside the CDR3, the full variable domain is GAGVSQSPRYKVAKRGQDVALRCDPISGHVSLFWYQQALGQGPEFLTYFQNEAQLDKSGLPSDRFFAERPEGSVSTLKIQRTQQEDSAVYLCASRAGGTYGYTFGSGTRLTVV.

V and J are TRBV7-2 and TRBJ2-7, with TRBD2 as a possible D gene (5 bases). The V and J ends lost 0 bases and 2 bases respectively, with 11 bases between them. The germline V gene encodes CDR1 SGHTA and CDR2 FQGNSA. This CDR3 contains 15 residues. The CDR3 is CASSLAREAPYEQYF. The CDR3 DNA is TGTGCCAGCAGCTTAGCTCGGGAAGCACCCTACGAGCAGTACTTC.

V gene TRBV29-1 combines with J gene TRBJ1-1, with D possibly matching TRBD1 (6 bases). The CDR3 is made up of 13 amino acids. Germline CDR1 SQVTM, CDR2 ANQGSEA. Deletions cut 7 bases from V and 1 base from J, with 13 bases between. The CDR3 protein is CSAEDSENTEAFF. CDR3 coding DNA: TGCAGCGCAGAGGACAGCGAGAACACTGAAGCTTTCTTT.

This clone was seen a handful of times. This CDR3 reads CASSQTGTGSTDTQYF. CDR3 sequence (DNA): TGCGCCAGCAGCCAAACCGGGACAGGGAGCACAGATACGCAGTATTTT. The rearrangement uses TRBV5-1 and TRBJ2-3, with 9 bases identical to TRBD1. The CDR3 consists of 16 residues. V dropped 4 bases and J dropped 0; count of bases not matched to a gene: 6. Per the germline V gene, CDR1 is SGHRS and CDR2 is YFSETQ. The complete variable domain, with remaining parts taken from reference TRBV5-1 and TRBJ2-3, reads KAGVTQTPRYLIKTRGQQVTLSCSPISGHRSVSWYQQTPGQGLQFLFEYFSETQRNKGNFPGRFSGRQFSNSRSEMNVSTLELGDSALYLCASSQTGTGSTDTQYFGPGTRLTVL.

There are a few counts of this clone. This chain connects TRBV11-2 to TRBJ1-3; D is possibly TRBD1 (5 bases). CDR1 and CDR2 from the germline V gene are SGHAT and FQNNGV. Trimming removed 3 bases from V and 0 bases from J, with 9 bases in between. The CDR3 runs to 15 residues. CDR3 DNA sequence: TGTGCCAGCAGCTTGGAGGGGTACTCTGGAAACACCATATATTTT. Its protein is CASSLEGYSGNTIYF.